The clone carrying this TCR beta chain was recorded a few times. Its antigen is unknown. This entry is derived from a study of T cell responses to AZD1222 COVID-19 vaccine. Notes on the study in general: Researchers report vaccine-associated CD4 TCRs spanning spike, with dominance at 160-218 and 743-854.

The data were produced by immunoSEQ multiplex PCR, yet TCRdb's version contains in-frame clones alone and is incomplete. The sample shows approximately 170,000 clones, approximately 86% of them seen only once. Germline V gene lookup returns CDR1 SEHNR and CDR2 FQNEAQ (reference sequence). This CDR3 has 15 amino acids. V was pared by 5 bases and J by 5 bases, with 16 bases between. The gene calls are TRBV7-9 and TRBJ2-1; weak D call: TRBD2 (8 bases). The sequencing used peripheral blood, collected 28 days after the second AZD1222 dose. This TCR was sampled from an adult who received the AZD1222 COVID-19 vaccine. In DNA form, the CDR3 reads TGTGCCAGCAGCCCCGGGGGGGACAGCGACAATGAGCAGTTCTTC. It codes for CASSPGGDSDNEQFF.